What follows are 29 T cell receptor beta chains derived from one specimen sequenced in a study of blood T cell repertoires in COVID-19. This table comes from immunoSEQ multiplex PCR, and its TCRdb copy is limited to in-frame clones, with some not included. The profile shows 19,000 or so clones, roughly 90% of them singletons. The sequenced sample was peripheral blood. The receptor source for this set is a man in his 70s with active COVID-19.

The gene calls are TRBV4-1 and TRBJ2-7, with a weak D call TRBD2 (5 bases). Germline V CDR1 and CDR2: MGHRA, YSYEKL. Trimming removed 0 bases from V and 3 bases from J, with 12 bases in between. There are 15 residues in the CDR3. CDR3 region: CASSQDGAESYEQYF. CDR3 sequence (DNA): TGCGCCAGCAGCCAAGACGGAGCGGAGAGCTACGAGCAGTACTTC.

The V and J genes are TRBV5-4 and TRBJ2-3; no clear D. This CDR3 spans 15 amino acids. Germline lookup yields CDR1 SGHNT and CDR2 YYREEE (reference sequence). Trimming took off 0 bases at V and 1 base at J, with 9 bases between the two ends. The CDR3 region has the DNA TGTGCCAGCAGCTTGGAGCCCGTGCGCACAGATACGCAGTATTTT. This codes for CASSLEPVRTDTQYF.

This clone was seen a single time. The rearrangement joins TRBV7-2 to TRBJ1-2, with D unclear. Per germline, CDR1 SGHTA and CDR2 FQGNSA. Trimming stripped 7 bases from V and 0 bases from J, with 12 bases between. CDR3 length: 14 amino acids. Written as DNA, the CDR3 is TGTGCCAGCACCGGGGAGTCAGCTAACTATGGCTACACCTTC. Protein product: CASTGESANYGYTF.

The V and J genes are TRBV19 and TRBJ1-2; 7 bases are a match to TRBD1. The CDR3 loop spans 15 amino acids. Germline CDR1 and CDR2: LNHDA and SQIVND (reference sequence). The V and J ends lost 5 bases and 4 bases, in that order; junction bases with no gene match: 10. Here the CDR3 DNA reads TGTGCCAGTAGTGACAAACAGGGGAGCGGCTATGGCTACACCTTC. This encodes CASSDKQGSGYGYTF. The variable domain in full, with the rest retrieved from reference TRBV19 and TRBJ1-2, is DGGITQSPKYLFRKEGQNVTLSCEQNLNHDAMYWYRQDPGQGLRLIYYSQIVNDFQKGDIAEGYSVSREKKESFPLTVTSAQKNPTAFYLCASSDKQGSGYGYTFGSGTRLTVV.

The V gene is TRBV27, the J gene TRBJ2-7; TRBD2 aligns across 9 bases. This CDR3 has 15 amino acids. V lost 4 bases and J lost 2; bases outside the gene matches: 6. CDR1 and CDR2 from the germline V gene are MNHEY and SMNVEV (reference sequence). CDR3 sequence: CASSWSSGITYEQYF. In DNA, the CDR3 is TGTGCCAGCAGTTGGTCTAGCGGGATAACCTACGAGCAGTACTTC.

DNA for the CDR3: TGTGCCAGTAGTACCCTACTAGGGACTAAAGAGACCCAGTACTTC. Protein: CASSTLLGTKETQYF. J is TRBJ2-5 and V is TRBV19, with 7 bases identical to TRBD2. The CDR3 consists of 15 residues. V was pared by 4 bases and J by 3 bases, with 8 bases of the junction left unmatched. The germline CDR1 and CDR2 sequences are LNHDA and SQIVND (reference sequence).

This clone was picked up one time. V is TRBV5-6 and J is TRBJ2-7; D perhaps matches TRBD1 (5 bases). Trimming shortened V by 4 bases and J by 6 bases, and 23 bases separated the two germline ends. Per the germline V gene, CDR1 is SGHDT and CDR2 is YYEEEE. CDR3 size: 16 residues. Written as DNA, the CDR3 is TGTGCCAGCAGCAGGGGCGGTCCTCTTCTACCCCTCGAGCAGTACTTC. This codes for CASSRGGPLLPLEQYF.

CDR3 in amino acids: CASSPSSGIVSYEQYF. DNA for the CDR3: TGTGCCAGCAGCCCTTCAAGCGGGATCGTTAGCTACGAGCAGTACTTC. The chain links TRBV7-2 to TRBJ2-7, with TRBD2 identical over 7 bases. CDR3 size: 16 residues. The germline CDR1 and CDR2 sequences are SGHTA and FQGNSA. V dropped 5 bases and J dropped 3; count of bases not matched to a gene: 13.

With regard to this clone: Other DNA sequences in this specimen translate into the identical CDR3. J is TRBJ2-1 and V is TRBV19; 10 bases align to TRBD2. The CDR3 extends over 15 amino acids. V shed 8 bases, J shed 5 bases, and the junction held 9 bases outside the gene matches. CDR1 LNHDA and CDR2 SQIVND come from the germline V gene (reference sequence). This chain's CDR3 is CASRRSGGGNNEQFF. The DNA of the CDR3 is TGTGCCAGTCGTCGCAGCGGGGGGGGGAACAATGAGCAGTTCTTC.

The V call is TRBV12-3 or TRBV12-4, the J call TRBJ2-2, with D possibly being TRBD1 (5 bases). V was pared by 6 bases and J by 4 bases, with 9 bases between. The CDR3 consists of 13 residues. The CDR3 protein is CASRTGTTGELFF. For the CDR3, the DNA is TGTGCCAGCAGAACAGGAACCACCGGGGAGCTGTTTTTT.

The chain uses TRBV13 and TRBJ2-4; tentatively, D is TRBD2 (5 bases). The CDR3 has 14 amino acids. Looked up from germline, CDR1 is PRHDT and CDR2 is FYEKMQ (reference sequence). Between the trimmed V and J ends, which lost 6 bases and 0 bases, there was a span of 9 bases. DNA of the CDR3: TGTGCCAGCAGTGAGGCGGGAGCCAAAAACATTCAGTACTTC. Translated, it gives CASSEAGAKNIQYF.

V usage is TRBV9 and J usage is TRBJ2-1; 9 positions match TRBD2. CDR3 length: 16 residues. The trim removed 0 bases at V and 2 bases at J, leaving 3 bases unmatched. Germline CDR1 SGDLS, CDR2 YYNGEE. The CDR3 coding sequence is TGTGCCAGCAGCGTAGGCGGGAGGGGTACCTACAATGAGCAGTTCTTC. Protein: CASSVGGRGTYNEQFF.

V is TRBV29-1 and J is TRBJ1-1; D remains unclear. Germline V gene data show CDR1 as SQVTM and CDR2 as ANQGSEA. V shed 4 bases and J shed 2 bases, with 8 bases lying between them. The CDR3 length is 12 residues. The CDR3, as DNA: TGCAGCGTTGGGGGAGTAAACACTGAAGCTTTCTTT. Translation: CSVGGVNTEAFF.

This chain uses TRBV19 with TRBJ1-1, with TRBD1 as a possible D gene (5 bases). This CDR3 region has 13 residues. Between the trimmed V and J ends, which lost 7 bases and 5 bases, there was a span of 14 bases. Germline V CDR1 and CDR2: LNHDA, SQIVND (reference sequence). Written as DNA, the CDR3 is TGTGCCAGTATAAACCTGGGGCGTACTGAAGCTTTCTTT. The encoded protein is CASINLGRTEAFF.

This rearrangement joins TRBV11-2 to TRBJ1-6; D ambiguous. V lost 3 bases and J 7 bases, leaving 4 bases between the germline ends. Germline CDR1 SGHAT, CDR2 FQNNGV. CDR3 length equals 12 residues. The chain's CDR3 is CASSFVNSPLHF. CDR3 nucleotide sequence: TGTGCCAGCAGCTTCGTCAATTCACCCCTCCACTTT. The whole variable domain, filled in from reference TRBV11-2 and TRBJ1-6, reads EAGVAQSPRYKIIEKRQSVAFWCNPISGHATLYWYQQILGQGPKLLIQFQNNGVVDDSQLPKDRFSAERLKGVDSTLKIQPAKLEDSAVYLCASSFVNSPLHFGNGTRLTVT.

The chain employs TRBV30 and TRBJ2-3; a weak D match, TRBD2 (6 bases). Germline CDR1 reads GTSNPN; CDR2 reads SVGIG (reference sequence). The V gene lost 5 bases and the J gene lost 2 bases, with 17 bases spanning the gap. The CDR3 extends over 15 amino acids. The CDR3 DNA reads as TGTGCCTGGTTCGAGACCGGCGGGGTCACAGATACGCAGTATTTT. The encoded protein is CAWFETGGVTDTQYF.

The rearrangement links TRBV5-6 to TRBJ1-4; D is perhaps TRBD1 (6 bases). Germline CDR1 is SGHDT and CDR2 is YYEEEE. The V gene lost 4 bases and the J gene lost 4 bases, with 11 bases spanning the gap. The CDR3 is 14 amino acids. CDR3 sequence reads: CASSQGQINEKLFF. The CDR3 DNA is TGTGCCAGCAGCCAGGGACAAATTAATGAAAAACTGTTTTTT.

The chain has TRBV6-5 and TRBJ2-1, with TRBD1 as a possible D gene (7 bases). In germline, CDR1 is MNHEY, CDR2 SVGAGI. V lost 7 bases to trimming and J lost 8 bases, with 18 bases between them. The CDR3 consists of 14 residues. The CDR3 sequence is CASTFDREADEQFF. CDR3 DNA sequence: TGTGCCAGCACTTTTGACAGGGAGGCGGATGAGCAGTTCTTC.

The rearrangement links TRBV18 to TRBJ1-1; 10 bases agree with TRBD1. After removal of 5 bases from V and 1 base from J, the junction contained 10 bases not matched to a gene. CDR3 size: 17 residues. In germline, CDR1 is KGHSH, CDR2 LQKENI. The CDR3 DNA reads TGTGCCAGCTCAACTCTCGGGACAGGGGTACGGAACACTGAAGCTTTCTTT. Amino acids: CASSTLGTGVRNTEAFF.

The genes are TRBV5-6 and TRBJ2-5; 10 bases fit TRBD2. CDR3 length: 16 amino acids. CDR1 and CDR2 from the germline V gene are SGHDT and YYEEEE. V was clipped by 2 bases and J by 5 bases; unmatched bases: 9. CDR3 nucleotide sequence: TGTGCCAGCAGCTTCGGGAAGCGGGGGGGCCTTGAGACCCAGTACTTC. It specifies CASSFGKRGGLETQYF.

The table lists this clone with a count of one. The chain uses TRBV15 and TRBJ2-7, with 10 bases lining up with TRBD1. Trimming took 2 bases from V and 5 from J; bases not matched to a gene: 15. CDR1 and CDR2 from the germline V gene are LNHNV and YYDKDF (reference sequence). The CDR3 consists of 18 residues. CDR3 in amino acids: CATSRPGTGATRANEQYF. CDR3 sequence (DNA): TGTGCCACCAGCAGACCCGGGACAGGGGCCACGCGGGCAAACGAGCAGTACTTC.

The chain couples TRBV12-3 or TRBV12-4 to TRBJ2-1; possibly TRBD2 for D (5 bases). This CDR3 has 13 amino acids. V was clipped by 0 bases and J by 9 bases, with 9 bases between them. CDR3 DNA sequence: TGTGCCAGCAGTTTAGCCGAACGGGGTGAGCAGTTCTTC. Protein: CASSLAERGEQFF.

This sequence joins TRBV3-1 (or the pseudogene TRBV3-2) and TRBJ1-3; D gene unclear. The V end was cut by 4 bases, the J end by 0 bases, with 10 bases between. The germline CDR1 and CDR2 sequences are LGHDT and YNNKEL (reference sequence). The CDR3 spans 15 residues. CDR3 residues: CASSRTVSSGNTIYF. CDR3 coding DNA: TGTGCCAGCAGCCGAACAGTCAGCTCTGGAAACACCATATATTTT.

V gene TRBV9 combines with J gene TRBJ1-2, with a tentative D call TRBD1 (6 bases). Trimming shortened V by 6 bases and J by 3 bases, and 6 bases separated the two germline ends. The length of the CDR3 is 11 residues. Germline-derived CDR1 and CDR2 are SGDLS and YYNGEE. DNA of the CDR3: TGTGCCAGCAACAGGGACTATGGCTACACCTTC. Protein: CASNRDYGYTF.

The chain combines TRBV6-2 or TRBV6-3 with TRBJ1-5; D remains unclear. The CDR3 extends over 14 amino acids. The germline V and J ends were trimmed by 2 bases and 2 bases, with 7 bases remaining between them. CDR1 and CDR2 (germline): MNHEY, SVGEGT. The CDR3 loop reads CASSYGGGNQPQHF. DNA of the CDR3: TGTGCCAGCAGTTACGGCGGAGGCAATCAGCCCCAGCATTTT.

This clone was counted once. The V call is TRBV6-5, the J call TRBJ2-1; tentatively, D is TRBD1 (5 bases). The CDR3 is made up of 14 amino acids. In germline, CDR1 is MNHEY, CDR2 SVGAGI. Between the trimmed V and J ends, which lost 8 bases and 3 bases, there was a span of 14 bases. The CDR3, as DNA: TGTGCCAGCGGGGCCCAGTCTAGCTACAATGAGCAGTTCTTC. Amino acid sequence: CASGAQSSYNEQFF.

The chain carries TRBV5-1 and TRBJ1-2; 9 bases agree with TRBD1. Germline CDR1 reads SGHRS; CDR2 reads YFSETQ. V gave up 1 base and J gave up 2 bases; unmatched junction bases: 3. This CDR3 comprises 15 residues. This chain's CDR3 is CASSLSGQGNYGYTF. In DNA, the CDR3 is TGCGCCAGCAGCTTGTCGGGACAGGGAAACTATGGCTACACCTTC.

This chain uses TRBV11-2 with TRBJ1-3; D possibly corresponds to TRBD1 (6 bases). Germline V gives CDR1 SGHAT, CDR2 FQNNGV. The CDR3 extends over 17 amino acids. Trimming took 6 bases from V and 0 from J, leaving 18 bases between them. CDR3 in DNA: TGTGCCAGCAGAACAAACCCGGGACACAGCTCTGGAAACACCATATATTTT. This gives the protein CASRTNPGHSSGNTIYF. Using reference TRBV11-2 and TRBJ1-3 for the parts outside the CDR3, the full variable domain is EAGVAQSPRYKIIEKRQSVAFWCNPISGHATLYWYQQILGQGPKLLIQFQNNGVVDDSQLPKDRFSAERLKGVDSTLKIQPAKLEDSAVYLCASRTNPGHSSGNTIYFGEGSWLTVV.

The gene calls are TRBV5-4 and TRBJ2-5; D might be TRBD2 (6 bases). The CDR3 is 17 residues long. Trimming stripped 4 bases from V and 2 bases from J, with 21 bases between. Looked up from germline, CDR1 is SGHNT and CDR2 is YYREEE (reference sequence). CDR3 protein: CASSPPGLITPQETQYF. DNA for the CDR3: TGTGCCAGCAGCCCGCCGGGACTTATCACCCCTCAAGAGACCCAGTACTTC.